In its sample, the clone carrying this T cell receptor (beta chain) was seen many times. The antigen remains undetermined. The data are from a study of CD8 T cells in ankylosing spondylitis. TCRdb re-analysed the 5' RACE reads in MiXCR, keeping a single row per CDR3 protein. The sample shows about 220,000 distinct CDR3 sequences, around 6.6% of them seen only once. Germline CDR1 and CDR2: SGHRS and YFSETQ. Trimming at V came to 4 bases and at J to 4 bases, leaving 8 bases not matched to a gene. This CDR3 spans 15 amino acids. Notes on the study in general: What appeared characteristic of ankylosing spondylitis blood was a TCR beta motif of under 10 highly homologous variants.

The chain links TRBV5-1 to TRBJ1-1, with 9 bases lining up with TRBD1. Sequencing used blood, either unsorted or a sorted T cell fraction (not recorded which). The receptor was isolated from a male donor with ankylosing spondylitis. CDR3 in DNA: TGCGCCAGCAGCGGCCGGGACAGGGTGGGCACTGAAGCTTTCTTT. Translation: CASSGRDRVGTEAFF.